A selection of T cell receptor beta chains follows, all from one sample in a study of blood T cells in healthy people across ages. TCRdb reprocessed the 5' RACE reads via MiXCR and lists one record per CDR3 protein. Of 720,000 or so distinct CDR3 sequences in the sample, roughly two fifths were seen once. Sequencing was carried out using blood. These receptor sequences come from a man older than 75 in good health. Both conserved end residues are part of each CDR3. A D gene is named only where the DNA matches it firmly. Size is omitted from some rows. Given values are once, few, many or a class for expanded clones.

clone size	D gene	J gene	V gene	CDR3 DNA	CDR3 protein
NA	NA	TRBJ2-1	TRBV6-2/TRBV6-3	TGTGCCAGCAGTCCCCGCCCAGGGGACACCTACAATGAGCAGTTCTTC	CASSPRPGDTYNEQFF
few	NA	TRBJ2-7	TRBV4-3	TGCGCCAGCAGCCAAGCAATTGGGCCTTTCTCCTACGAGCAGTACTTC	CASSQAIGPFSYEQYF
NA	NA	TRBJ2-7	TRBV14	TGTGCCAGCAGCCAAAGCAGCCTCGGAGGGATTCAGTACTTC	CASSQSSLGGIQYF
NA	NA	TRBJ2-3	TRBV10-3	TGTGCCATCAGTACCTCGACAGCAACAGATACGCAGTATTTT	CAISTSTATDTQYF
NA	NA	TRBJ1-5	TRBV5-1	TGCGCCAGCAGCTTACTTCCGGGCCAGCCCCAGCATTTT	CASSLLPGQPQHF
many	NA	TRBJ2-1	TRBV7-9	TGTGCCAGCAACCACCGGGACACATCCTACAATGAGCAGTTCTTC	CASNHRDTSYNEQFF
NA	TRBD1	TRBJ1-1	TRBV10-3	TGTGCCATCAGTGAGGGGACAGGGAACACTGAAGCTTTCTTT	CAISEGTGNTEAFF
NA	NA	TRBJ2-1	TRBV7-2	TGTGCCAGCACCGTCGGTGGACAGAGCTACAATGAGCAGTTCTTC	CASTVGGQSYNEQFF
NA	NA	TRBJ2-7	TRBV15	TGTGCCACCAGCAGAGATGGGCAGCTCGGGAACGAGCAGTACTTC	CATSRDGQLGNEQYF
NA	TRBD1	TRBJ1-2	TRBV28	TGTGCCAGCAGTTTGTTGGACAGGGGTGAAGGCTACACCTTC	CASSLLDRGEGYTF
NA	TRBD1	TRBJ1-2	TRBV9	TGTGCCAGCAGCGCAGGGACAGGGAAGAACTATGGCTACACCTTC	CASSAGTGKNYGYTF
once	NA	TRBJ2-1	TRBV18	TGTGCCAGCTCACGGGGGGCTTCCCAAGAGACCCAGTTCTTC	CASSRGASQETQFF
few	NA	TRBJ2-3	TRBV20-1	TGCAGTGCTAATCTAAGAGGGGGGGCAGACACAGATACGCAGTATTTT	CSANLRGGADTDTQYF
NA	NA	TRBJ2-3	TRBV6-2/TRBV6-3	TGTGCCAGCAGTCAAACCAAGAAAACAGATACGCAGTATTTT	CASSQTKKTDTQYF
NA	TRBD2	TRBJ2-1	TRBV9	TGTGCCAGCAGCACGTATTACACCGGGGGGGGGCAGTTCTTC	CASSTYYTGGGQFF
few	NA	TRBJ2-3	TRBV9	TGTGCCAGCAGCGTACAATCGGAGCCCCATACGCAGTATTTT	CASSVQSEPHTQYF
NA	NA	TRBJ2-7	TRBV4-1	TGCGCCAGCAGCCAAGAGGAAGCAGGGGGGAAGGACGAGCAGTACTTC	CASSQEEAGGKDEQYF
NA	NA	TRBJ2-4	TRBV20-1	TGCAGTGCACCCCTCGAAGCTAGATCGAAAAACATTCAGTACTTC	CSAPLEARSKNIQYF
NA	TRBD1	TRBJ2-2	TRBV5-1	TGCGCCAGCAGGGCCGGGACAGAGACCGGGGAGCTGTTTTTT	CASRAGTETGELFF
NA	TRBD1	TRBJ2-3	TRBV12-3/TRBV12-4	TGTGCCAGCAGTACCGGGACAGGGGGAGGAACAGATACGCAGTATTTT	CASSTGTGGGTDTQYF
once	TRBD2	TRBJ2-5	TRBV4-2	TGTGCCAGCAGCCCGACTAGCGGGAGGGACCAAGAGACCCAGTACTTC	CASSPTSGRDQETQYF
NA	NA	TRBJ2-3	TRBV20-1	TGCAGTGCTAGAGATCGTTCGGACTGGGCAACCCTAGATACGCAGTATTTT	CSARDRSDWATLDTQYF
few	NA	TRBJ2-3	TRBV7-8	TGTGCCAGCAGCGCCCGTATTGGTGATTCCACAGATACGCAGTATTTT	CASSARIGDSTDTQYF
few	NA	TRBJ2-7	TRBV3-1	TGTGCCAGCAGCGAGGCGTATGAGCAGTACTTC	CASSEAYEQYF
NA	TRBD1	TRBJ2-1	TRBV24-1	TGTGCCACCAGTGAATCGGGACAGGCCGCCTACAATGAGCAGTTCTTC	CATSESGQAAYNEQFF
NA	TRBD1	TRBJ2-7	TRBV18	TGTGCCAGCTCACTGACAGGGCGCGACTACGAGCAGTACTTC	CASSLTGRDYEQYF
NA	NA	TRBJ1-4	TRBV3-1	TGTGCCAGCAGCCACTCCGACAGCGACAATGAAAAACTGTTTTTT	CASSHSDSDNEKLFF
NA	NA	TRBJ2-3	TRBV20-1	TGCAGTGCTAGAGCGGTATTAGGCAGTCTCACAGATACGCAGTATTTT	CSARAVLGSLTDTQYF
NA	NA	TRBJ2-5	TRBV3-1	TGTGCCAGCAGCCATAGGACCCATAGCCAAGAGACCCAGTACTTC	CASSHRTHSQETQYF
few	NA	TRBJ2-1	TRBV25-1	TGTGCCAGCAGTGAATATCCGAATGAGCAGTTCTTC	CASSEYPNEQFF
few	TRBD1	TRBJ2-3	TRBV7-9	TGTGCCAGCAGCTTCGGACAGGTTGCCACAGATACGCAGTATTTT	CASSFGQVATDTQYF
NA	NA	TRBJ2-1	TRBV11-2	TGTGCCAGCAGTAGGTGGGGACCGTCCTACAATGAGCAGTTCTTC	CASSRWGPSYNEQFF
many	NA	TRBJ1-6	TRBV12-3/TRBV12-4	TGTGCCAGCAGTTTCGGTCCGGATTCACCCCTCCACTTT	CASSFGPDSPLHF
many	NA	TRBJ2-3	TRBV5-1	TGCGCCAGCAGTCGGGACGGAAGCACAGATACGCAGTATTTT	CASSRDGSTDTQYF
NA	NA	TRBJ1-2	TRBV12-3/TRBV12-4	TGTGCCAGCCCGGGATCCTGGGATGTCTATGGCTACACCTTC	CASPGSWDVYGYTF
NA	TRBD2	TRBJ2-7	TRBV20-1	TGCAGTGCTAGCTCCCCGCGAGCGGGGAATGGTGAGCAGTACTTC	CSASSPRAGNGEQYF
NA	TRBD1	TRBJ2-7	TRBV4-3	TGCGCCAGCAGCCAAGACCAGGGGGTCTTCTACGAGCAGTACTTC	CASSQDQGVFYEQYF
NA	TRBD2	TRBJ2-3	TRBV3-1	TGTGCCAGCAGCCAAGAAAGCGGGAGGGGGTTCCCAGATACGCAGTATTTT	CASSQESGRGFPDTQYF
NA	TRBD2	TRBJ2-3	TRBV24-1	TGTGCCACCAGTGATGATCACTCGGCTAGCGGGGTTAGCACAGATACGCAGTATTTT	CATSDDHSASGVSTDTQYF
few	NA	TRBJ1-6	TRBV3-1	TGTGCCAGCAGCCAAGCCCGGGGGCGTTCACCCCTCCACTTT	CASSQARGRSPLHF
few	NA	TRBJ2-7	TRBV3-1	TGTGCCAGCAGCCAAGGGTTGCGGTCCTACGAGCAGTACTTC	CASSQGLRSYEQYF
few	NA	TRBJ2-4	TRBV29-1	TGCAGCGTTGATCGACCCCCCTCTAAAGAGCAGTACTTC	CSVDRPPSKEQYF